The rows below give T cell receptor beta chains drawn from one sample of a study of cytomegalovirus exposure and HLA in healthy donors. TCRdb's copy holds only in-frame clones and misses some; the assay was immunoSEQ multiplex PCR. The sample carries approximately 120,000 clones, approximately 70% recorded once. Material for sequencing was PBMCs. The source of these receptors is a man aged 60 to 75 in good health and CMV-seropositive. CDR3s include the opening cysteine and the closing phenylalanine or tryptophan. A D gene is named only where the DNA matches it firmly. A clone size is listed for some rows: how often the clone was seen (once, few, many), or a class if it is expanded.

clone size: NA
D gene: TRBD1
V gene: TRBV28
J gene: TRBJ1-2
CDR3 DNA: TGTGCCAGCAGTCATCTCCGCCCCGAGTACAGGGGAGAGGTCCATGGCTACACCTTC
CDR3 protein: CASSHLRPEYRGEVHGYTF

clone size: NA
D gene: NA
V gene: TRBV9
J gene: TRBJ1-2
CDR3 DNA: TGTGCCAGCAGCGTAGACGGGGGGCGAGACTATGGCTACACCTTC
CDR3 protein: CASSVDGGRDYGYTF

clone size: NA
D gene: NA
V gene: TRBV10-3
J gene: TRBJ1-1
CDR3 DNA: TGTGCCATCAGCCGTGCCGGGGGCACTGAAGCTTTCTTT
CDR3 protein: CAISRAGGTEAFF

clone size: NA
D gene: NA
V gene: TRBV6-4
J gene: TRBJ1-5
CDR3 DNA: TGTGCCAGCAGTGTAGAGTATAGCAATCAGCCCCAGCATTTT
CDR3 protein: CASSVEYSNQPQHF

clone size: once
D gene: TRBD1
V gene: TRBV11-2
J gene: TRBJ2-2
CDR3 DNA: TGTGCCAGCAGCTTGGACAGGGTAACCGGGGAGCTGTTTTTT
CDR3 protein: CASSLDRVTGELFF

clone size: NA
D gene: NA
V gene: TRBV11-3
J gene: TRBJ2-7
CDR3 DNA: TGTGCCAGCAGCTTGCCCGGGGGCGAGCAGTACTTC
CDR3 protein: CASSLPGGEQYF

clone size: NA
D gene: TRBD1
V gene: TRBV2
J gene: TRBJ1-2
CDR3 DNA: TGTGCCAGCAGGGAACCGGGACAGGGGGCCAATGGCTACACCTTC
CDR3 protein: CASREPGQGANGYTF

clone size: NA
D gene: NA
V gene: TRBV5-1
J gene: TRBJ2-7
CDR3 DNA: TGCGCCAGCAGCTTGGAGACAGACACCTACGAGCAGTACTTC
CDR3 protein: CASSLETDTYEQYF

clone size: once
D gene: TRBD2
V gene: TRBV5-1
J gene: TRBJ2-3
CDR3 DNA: TGCGCCAGCAGCTTGGCAACGGGGGGTGCTTCAGATACGCAGTATTTT
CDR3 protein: CASSLATGGASDTQYF

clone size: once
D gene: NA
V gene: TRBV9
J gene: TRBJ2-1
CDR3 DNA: TGTGCCAGCAGCGTTTCGGACACACTATACAATGAGCAGTTCTTC
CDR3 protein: CASSVSDTLYNEQFF

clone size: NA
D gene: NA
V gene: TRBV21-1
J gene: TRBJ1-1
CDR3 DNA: TGTGCCAGCAGCAAACCCCCCAAGGGCTTGGACAATATCCGCCTCTTT
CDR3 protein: CASSKPPKGLDNIRLF

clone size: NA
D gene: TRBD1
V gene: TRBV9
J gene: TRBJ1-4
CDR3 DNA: TGTGCCAGCGGGCCATTTGGACAGGGGAGGGAAAAACTGTTTTTT
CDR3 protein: CASGPFGQGREKLFF

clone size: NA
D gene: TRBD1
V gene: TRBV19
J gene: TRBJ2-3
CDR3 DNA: TGTGCCAGTAGTCTGACAGGGGGCTATGGCACAGATACGCAGTATTTT
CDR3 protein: CASSLTGGYGTDTQYF

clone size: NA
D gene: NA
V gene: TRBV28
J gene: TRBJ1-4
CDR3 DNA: TGTGCCAGCCTCGGGGGTCTTGTAGCTAATGAAAAACTGTTTTTT
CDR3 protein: CASLGGLVANEKLFF

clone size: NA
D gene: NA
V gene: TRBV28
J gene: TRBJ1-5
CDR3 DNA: TGTGCCAGCAGTTTTATGACAGGCCCCAATCAGCCCCAGCATTTT
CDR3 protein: CASSFMTGPNQPQHF

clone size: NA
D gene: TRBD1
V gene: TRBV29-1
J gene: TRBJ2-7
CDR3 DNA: TGCAGCGTTGTAGGGCTGGGGACAGGGGGAGACGAGCAGTACTTC
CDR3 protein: CSVVGLGTGGDEQYF

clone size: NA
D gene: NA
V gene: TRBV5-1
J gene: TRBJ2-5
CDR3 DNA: TGCGCCAGCAGCGTGGACAGTTCCGAGACCCAGTACTTC
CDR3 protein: CASSVDSSETQYF

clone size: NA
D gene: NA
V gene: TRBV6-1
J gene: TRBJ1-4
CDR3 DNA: TGTGCCAGCAGCGACACAGGGACAACTAATGAAAAACTGTTTTTT
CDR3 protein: CASSDTGTTNEKLFF

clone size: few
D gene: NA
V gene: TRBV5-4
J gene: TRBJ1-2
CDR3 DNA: TGTGCCAGCAGCCAAGAAATTGGGGGCCGAAGTTATGGCTACACCTTC
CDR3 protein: CASSQEIGGRSYGYTF

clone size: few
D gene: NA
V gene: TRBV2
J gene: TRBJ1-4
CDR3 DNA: TGTGCCAGCCAACGTTGGCAGGTCCCTAATGAAAAACTGTTTTTT
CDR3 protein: CASQRWQVPNEKLFF

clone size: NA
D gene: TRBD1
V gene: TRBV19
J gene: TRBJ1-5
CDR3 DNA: TGTGCCAGTACCGGGACAGGGGGTTTGGGACAGCCCCAGCATTTT
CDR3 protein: CASTGTGGLGQPQHF

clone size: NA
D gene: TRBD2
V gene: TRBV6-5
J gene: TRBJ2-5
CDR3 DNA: TGTGCCAGCAGTAGTCGGGGGGGAGTAGAGACCCAGTACTTC
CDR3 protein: CASSSRGGVETQYF

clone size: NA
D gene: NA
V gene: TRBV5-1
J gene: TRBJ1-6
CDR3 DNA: TGCGCCAGCAGCTTGGAGCGAATCTATAATTCACCCCTCCACTTT
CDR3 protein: CASSLERIYNSPLHF

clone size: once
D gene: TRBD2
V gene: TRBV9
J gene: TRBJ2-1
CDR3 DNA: TGTGCCAGCAGCGTAGGAGTTAGCGGGGGGAGCTCCTACAATGAGCAGTTCTTC
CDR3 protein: CASSVGVSGGSSYNEQFF

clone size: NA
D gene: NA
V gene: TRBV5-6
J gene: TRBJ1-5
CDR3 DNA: TGTGCCAGCAGCATGGGACGGGGGAATCAGCCCCAGCATTTT
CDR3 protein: CASSMGRGNQPQHF

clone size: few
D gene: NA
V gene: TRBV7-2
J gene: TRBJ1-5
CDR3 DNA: TGTGCCAGCAGCCAGGGAGGTGGGCCCCAGCATTTT
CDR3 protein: CASSQGGGPQHF

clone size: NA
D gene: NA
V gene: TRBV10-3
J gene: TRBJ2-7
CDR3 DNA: TGTGCCATCAGTGAACACCTAGCACAGTACGAGCAGTACTTC
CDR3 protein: CAISEHLAQYEQYF

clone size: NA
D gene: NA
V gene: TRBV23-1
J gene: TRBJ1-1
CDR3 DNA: TGCGCCAGCAGTCTTGGGGAGCGGGATATGAACACTGAAGCTTTCTTT
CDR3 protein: CASSLGERDMNTEAFF

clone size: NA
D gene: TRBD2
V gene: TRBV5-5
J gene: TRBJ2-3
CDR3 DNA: TGTGCCAGCAGCTCGGGACTAGCGGGGGGGAAATTAGGTACGCAGTATTTT
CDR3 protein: CASSSGLAGGKLGTQYF

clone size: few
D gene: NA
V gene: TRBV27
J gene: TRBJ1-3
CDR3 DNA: TGTGCCAGCAGCCGACCGGGGGACAACACCATATATTTT
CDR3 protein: CASSRPGDNTIYF

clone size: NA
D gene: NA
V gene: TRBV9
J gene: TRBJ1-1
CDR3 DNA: TGTGCCAGCAGCGTAGGCCCGAGGAACACTGAAGCTTTCTTT
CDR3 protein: CASSVGPRNTEAFF

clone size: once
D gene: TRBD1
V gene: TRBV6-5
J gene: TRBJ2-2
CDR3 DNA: TGTGCCAGCAGTTACTCGACTCAGGGGGCGACCGGGGAGCTGTTTTTT
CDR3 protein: CASSYSTQGATGELFF

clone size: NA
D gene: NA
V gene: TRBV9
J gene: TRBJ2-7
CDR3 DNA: TGTGCCAGCAGCGTAGTAGGAGGGCAGGACGAGCAGTACTTC
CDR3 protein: CASSVVGGQDEQYF

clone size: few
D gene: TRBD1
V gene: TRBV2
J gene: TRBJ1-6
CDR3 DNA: TGTGCCAGCAGTGACAGGGGGGAAGCACCCCTCCACTTT
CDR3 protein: CASSDRGEAPLHF

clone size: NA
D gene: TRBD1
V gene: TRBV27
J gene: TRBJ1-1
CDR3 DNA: TGTGCCAGCAGACCCCTGGACAGGAGGGGCCCAGCTTTCTTT
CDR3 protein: CASRPLDRRGPAFF

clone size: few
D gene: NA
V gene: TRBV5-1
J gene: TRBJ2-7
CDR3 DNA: TGCGCCAGCAGCTTACGGGCGGCTCAGGGAACCCCCTACGAGCAGTACTTC
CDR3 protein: CASSLRAAQGTPYEQYF

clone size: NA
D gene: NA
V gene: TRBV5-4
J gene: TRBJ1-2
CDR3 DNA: TGTGCCAGCAGCCCCCCCCTAGATTCGAGCTATGGCTACACCTTC
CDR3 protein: CASSPPLDSSYGYTF